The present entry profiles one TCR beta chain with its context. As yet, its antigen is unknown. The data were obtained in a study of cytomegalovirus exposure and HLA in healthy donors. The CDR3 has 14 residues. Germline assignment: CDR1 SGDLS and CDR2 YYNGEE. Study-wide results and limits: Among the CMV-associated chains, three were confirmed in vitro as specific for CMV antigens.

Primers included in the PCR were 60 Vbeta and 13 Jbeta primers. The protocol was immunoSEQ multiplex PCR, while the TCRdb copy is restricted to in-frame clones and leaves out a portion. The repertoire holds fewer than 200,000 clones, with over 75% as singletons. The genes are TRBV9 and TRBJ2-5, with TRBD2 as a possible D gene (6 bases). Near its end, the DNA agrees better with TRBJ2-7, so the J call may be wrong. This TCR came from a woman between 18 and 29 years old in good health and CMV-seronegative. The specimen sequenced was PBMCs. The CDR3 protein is CASSVAAGPYEQYF. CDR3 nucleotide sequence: TGTGCCAGCAGCGTAGCTGCGGGGCCCTACGAGCAGTACTTC.